This is a list of T cell receptor beta chains from one sample in a study of T cells after yellow fever vaccination. TCRdb analysed the 5' RACE reads with MiXCR anew, one entry per CDR3 protein. The sample lists about 320,000 distinct CDR3 sequences, around 6.8% occurring once. The starting material was PBMCs, obtained around 45 days after the first yellow fever vaccination. The receptors come from a man aged 18-30 years who received the YFV17D yellow fever vaccine. The CDR3 runs from the conserved cysteine through the conserved F or W. The D gene is left open where the match is weak. Only some rows state a clone size, as once, few, many or a class for expanded clones.

V gene	clone size	D gene	J gene	CDR3 DNA	CDR3 protein
TRBV4-1	.	TRBD1	TRBJ2-1	TGCGCCAGCAGCCAAGCCAGGGGGCTCAATGAGCAGTTCTTC	CASSQARGLNEQFF
TRBV27	.	.	TRBJ2-7	TGTGCCAGCAGTTTAAATTCCAGAACCTACGAGCAGTACTTC	CASSLNSRTYEQYF
TRBV2	many	TRBD1	TRBJ2-7	TGTGCCAGCAGTCGAACGGGACAGGGGTCCTACGAGCAGTACTTC	CASSRTGQGSYEQYF
TRBV12-3/TRBV12-4	few	.	TRBJ1-1	TGTGCCAGCAGTTGGGGCGAGTACACTGAAGCTTTCTTT	CASSWGEYTEAFF
TRBV15	few	.	TRBJ1-3	TGTGCCACCAGCGGAAAGCAGGGGACGGTTGGAAACACCATATATTTT	CATSGKQGTVGNTIYF
TRBV12-3/TRBV12-4	many	.	TRBJ2-7	TGTGCCAGCAGTTTAGTATCGGGATACGAGCAGTACTTC	CASSLVSGYEQYF
TRBV5-1	many	.	TRBJ2-1	TGCGCCAGCAGCTTGGCCGCTGGGACCCCCTTATGGTTCTTC	CASSLAAGTPLWFF
TRBV20-1	few	TRBD2	TRBJ2-2	TGCAGTGTTCCGGGACTAGCGAACACCGGGGAGCTGTTTTTT	CSVPGLANTGELFF
TRBV5-1	few	.	TRBJ2-2	TGCGCCAGCAGCTACGGGGGGCCACGCGACTTCAGAACCGGGGAGCTGTTTTTT	CASSYGGPRDFRTGELFF
TRBV12-3/TRBV12-4	few	.	TRBJ2-2	TGTGCCAGTACCCATCGGGGGACCACCGGGGAGCTGTTTTTT	CASTHRGTTGELFF
TRBV7-2	.	.	TRBJ1-5	TGTGCCAGCAGCTCCGGGTCAAACCGGGAGCCCCAGCATTTT	CASSSGSNREPQHF
TRBV5-6	few	.	TRBJ2-6	TGTGCCAGCAGCCTGAGCGGGTACATCCCTGGTGCCAACGTCCTGACTTTC	CASSLSGYIPGANVLTF